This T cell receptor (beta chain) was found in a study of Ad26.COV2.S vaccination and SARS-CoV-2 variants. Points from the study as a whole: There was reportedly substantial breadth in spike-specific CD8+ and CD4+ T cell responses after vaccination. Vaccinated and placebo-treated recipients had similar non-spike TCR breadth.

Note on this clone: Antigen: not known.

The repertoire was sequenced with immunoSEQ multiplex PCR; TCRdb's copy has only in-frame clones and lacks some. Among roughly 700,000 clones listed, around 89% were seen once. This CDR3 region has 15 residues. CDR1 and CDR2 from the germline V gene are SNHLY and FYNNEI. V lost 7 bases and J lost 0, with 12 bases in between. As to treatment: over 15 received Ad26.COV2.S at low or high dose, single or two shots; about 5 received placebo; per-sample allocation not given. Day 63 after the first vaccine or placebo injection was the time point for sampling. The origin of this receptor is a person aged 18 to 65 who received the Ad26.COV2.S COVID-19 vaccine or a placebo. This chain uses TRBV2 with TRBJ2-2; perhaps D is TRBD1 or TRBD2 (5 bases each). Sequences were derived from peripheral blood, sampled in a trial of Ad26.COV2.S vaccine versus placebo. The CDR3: CASTEGRPNTGELFF. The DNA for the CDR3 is TGTGCCAGCACCGAGGGGAGACCGAACACCGGGGAGCTGTTTTTT.